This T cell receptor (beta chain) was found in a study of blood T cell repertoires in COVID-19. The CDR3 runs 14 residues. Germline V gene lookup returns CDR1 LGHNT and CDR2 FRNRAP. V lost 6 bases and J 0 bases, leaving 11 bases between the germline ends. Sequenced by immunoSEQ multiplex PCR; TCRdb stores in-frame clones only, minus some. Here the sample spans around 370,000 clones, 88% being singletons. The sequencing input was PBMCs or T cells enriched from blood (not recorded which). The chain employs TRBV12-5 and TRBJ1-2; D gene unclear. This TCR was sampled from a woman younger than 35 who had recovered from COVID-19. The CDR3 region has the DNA TGTGCTAGTGGCCCAGACGGAGCTAACTATGGCTACACCTTC. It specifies CASGPDGANYGYTF.